The clone carrying this TCR beta chain occurred once. The data stem from a study of PD-L1 blockade in urothelial cancer. Study information: Analyses used blood from 3 weeks (second dose) and 6 weeks after treatment start. Median blood clonality was roughly 0.074, with some 89,000 unique TCRs.

Profiling relied on immunoSEQ multiplex PCR, and the TCRdb table lists in-frame clones only, not all of them. The data hold about 48,000 clones, with approximately 83% observed a single time. Time point in this sample: peripheral blood 6 weeks after treatment start. The patients' disease, urothelial carcinoma, was locally advanced or metastatic. Per patient, between 1 and 8 samples were collected at pretreatment and on-treatment time points. Sequenced here: PBMCs, sampled around atezolizumab (anti-PD-L1) treatment. The TCR originated in a man aged 55 to 70 with urothelial cancer.

Here the CDR3 DNA reads TGTGCCAGCAGCCCCGGTACCTCCCCAGCGAATGAGCAGTTCTTC. As protein: CASSPGTSPANEQFF. The genes are TRBV9 and TRBJ2-1, with D uncertain. The CDR3 has 15 amino acids. V dropped 4 bases and J dropped 7 bases, with 18 bases sitting between them. Per germline, CDR1 SGDLS and CDR2 YYNGEE.